This T cell receptor beta chain originates from a study of T cell responses to AZD1222 COVID-19 vaccine. Study summary: Second doses at about 4 or about 12 weeks were pooled. The study, taken as a whole, reports: It was only six AZD1222 recipients who were seropositive at baseline. Clonal diversity was possibly underestimated, and white British individuals and females predominated among donors. Nearly half of spike-specific TCRs reportedly target variant regions that are unmutated in the B.1.351 and B.1.1.7 variants.

Regarding this clone: Its antigen remains unidentified.

Profiling relied on immunoSEQ multiplex PCR, and the TCRdb table lists in-frame clones only, not all of them. The repertoire holds about 100,000 clones, around 87% seen once, with 3.3% in the top ten. The CDR3 has 14 amino acids. V lost 6 bases and J 0 bases, leaving 10 bases between the germline ends. Germline-derived CDR1 and CDR2 are SNHLY and FYNNEI. The gene calls are TRBV2 and TRBJ2-3; D might be TRBD1 (6 bases). Sequenced material: peripheral blood, taken on day 0 of AZD1222 vaccination. This TCR derives from an adult in good health. The CDR3 spells CASRGTISTDTQYF. CDR3 sequence (DNA): TGTGCCAGCAGGGGGACAATTAGCACAGATACGCAGTATTTT.